This T cell receptor (beta chain) was obtained from a study of vaccination and CD4 T cells after COVID-19. General study findings and limits: Spike mono-reactive status applied to 304 of 307 vaccine-specific clones in convalescent patients. The appearance of a median roughly 83% of reactive clones in convalescent patients occurred only post-vaccination.

Trimming took 6 bases from V and 2 from J; bases not matched to a gene: 9. Per the germline V gene, CDR1 is MNHNS and CDR2 is SASEGT. The CDR3 extends over 16 amino acids. The Oncomine TCR Beta short-read assay was applied to DNA of cultured CD4+ T cells. TCRdb fed the PCR reads into MiXCR, producing one record per CDR3 protein. The sample records under 15,000 distinct CDR3 sequences, over 50% being singletons. Remarks on this clonotype: Its antigen is unknown.

Documented treatment: roughly 11-day PBMC culture with coronavirus spike peptide pools or control peptides (ViraFEST assay). T cells were expanded with peptide pools, and expanded clonotypes were identified by TCR sequencing. Material: cultured CD4+ T cells from blood, obtained after SARS-CoV-2 vaccination. The chain recombines TRBV6-1 with TRBJ2-2; 7 nucleotides align to TRBD2. The TCR originated in a human donor with COVID-19. CDR3 in amino acids: CASRKGSGGNTGELFF. As DNA, the CDR3 is TGTGCCAGCAGAAAGGGGTCGGGGGGAAACACCGGGGAGCTGTTTTTT.